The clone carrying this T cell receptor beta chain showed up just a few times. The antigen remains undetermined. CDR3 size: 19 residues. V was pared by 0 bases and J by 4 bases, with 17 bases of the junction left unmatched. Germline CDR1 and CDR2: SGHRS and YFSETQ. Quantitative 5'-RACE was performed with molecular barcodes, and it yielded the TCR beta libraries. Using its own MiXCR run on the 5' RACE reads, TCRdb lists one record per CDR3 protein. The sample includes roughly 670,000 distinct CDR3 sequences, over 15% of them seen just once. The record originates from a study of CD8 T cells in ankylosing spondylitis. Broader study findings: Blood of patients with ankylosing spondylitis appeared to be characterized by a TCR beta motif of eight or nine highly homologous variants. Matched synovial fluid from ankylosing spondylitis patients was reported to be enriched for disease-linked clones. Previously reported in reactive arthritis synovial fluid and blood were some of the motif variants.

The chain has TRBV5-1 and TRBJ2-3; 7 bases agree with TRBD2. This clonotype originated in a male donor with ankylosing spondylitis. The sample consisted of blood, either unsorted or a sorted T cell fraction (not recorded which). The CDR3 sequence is CASSLAKFFRGRVADTQYF. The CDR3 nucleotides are TGCGCCAGCAGCTTGGCCAAGTTTTTCCGCGGGAGAGTAGCAGATACGCAGTATTTT.